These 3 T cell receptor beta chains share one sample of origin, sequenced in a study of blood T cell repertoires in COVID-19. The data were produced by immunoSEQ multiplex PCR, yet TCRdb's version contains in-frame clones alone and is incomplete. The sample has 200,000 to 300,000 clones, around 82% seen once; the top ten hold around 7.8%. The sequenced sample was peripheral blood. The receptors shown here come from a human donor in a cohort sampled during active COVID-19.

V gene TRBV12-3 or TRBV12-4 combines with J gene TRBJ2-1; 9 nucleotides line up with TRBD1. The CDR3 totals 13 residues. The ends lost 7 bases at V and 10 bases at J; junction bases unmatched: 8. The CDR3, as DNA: TGTGCCAGCAACCCACAGGGGGCAAGAGAGCAGTTCTTC. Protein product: CASNPQGAREQFF.

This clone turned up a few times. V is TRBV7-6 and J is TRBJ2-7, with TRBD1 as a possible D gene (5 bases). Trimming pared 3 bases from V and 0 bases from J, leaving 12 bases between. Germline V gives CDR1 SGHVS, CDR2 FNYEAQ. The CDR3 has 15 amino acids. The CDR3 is CASSLGSDNSYEQYF. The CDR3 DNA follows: TGTGCCAGCAGCTTGGGATCGGACAACTCCTACGAGCAGTACTTC.

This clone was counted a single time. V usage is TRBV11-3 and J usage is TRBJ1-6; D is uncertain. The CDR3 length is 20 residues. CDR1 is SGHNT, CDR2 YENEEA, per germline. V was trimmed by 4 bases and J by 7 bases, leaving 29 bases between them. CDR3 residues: CASSSGPSDGRPRRNSPLHF. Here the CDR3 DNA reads TGTGCCAGCAGCTCCGGTCCCAGTGACGGCAGGCCAAGGAGGAATTCACCCCTCCACTTT. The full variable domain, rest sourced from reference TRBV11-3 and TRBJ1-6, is EAGVVQSPRYKIIEKKQPVAFWCNPISGHNTLYWYLQNLGQGPELLIRYENEEAVDDSQLPKDRFSAERLKGVDSTLKIQPAELGDSAVYLCASSSGPSDGRPRRNSPLHFGNGTRLTVT.